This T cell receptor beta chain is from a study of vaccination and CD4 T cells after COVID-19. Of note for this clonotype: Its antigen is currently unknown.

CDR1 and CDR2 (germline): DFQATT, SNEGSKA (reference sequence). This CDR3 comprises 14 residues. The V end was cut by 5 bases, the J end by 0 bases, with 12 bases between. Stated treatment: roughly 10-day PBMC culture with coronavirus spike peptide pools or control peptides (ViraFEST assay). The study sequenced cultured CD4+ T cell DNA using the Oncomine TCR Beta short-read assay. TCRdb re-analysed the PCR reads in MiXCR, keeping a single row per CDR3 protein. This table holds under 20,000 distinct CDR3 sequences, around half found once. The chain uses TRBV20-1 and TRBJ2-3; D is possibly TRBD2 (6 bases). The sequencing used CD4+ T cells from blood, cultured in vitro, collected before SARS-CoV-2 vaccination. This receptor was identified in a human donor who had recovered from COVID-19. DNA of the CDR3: TGCAGTGCTGGTAGCGGTTCTAGCACAGATACGCAGTATTTT. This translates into CSAGSGSSTDTQYF.